This T cell receptor beta chain was identified during a study of shared clonotypes between healthy human individuals. In the sorted-subset replicate PCRs, approximately 200 ng DNA, tens of thousands of T cell genomes, was used. Produced via immunoSEQ multiplex PCR; TCRdb's table is partial and in-frame only. This table has approximately 2,200,000 clones, under 95% appearing once. CD8 cells classed as naive were CD45RO-negative and positively selected for CCR7, excluding terminally differentiated effector memory CD45RA+ cells. Study-level points and caveats: The naive CD4 repertoires of several donors were compared, and about 5% of clonotypes were shared. Naive subsets, compared against memory subsets, generally had larger estimated richness values. An anticipated effect of sequencing depth on clonotype sharing among donors was recognized.

Of note for this clone: Antigen: not known.

Sequencing used naive CD8+ T cells from PBMCs. This sequence was found in a man between 18 and 35 years old in good health. Some clones in this sample may be carry-over from other donors' samples.

For the CDR3, the DNA is TGTGCCTGGAGTCTGAACAGGGGGGCCCCCTACGAGCAGTACTTC. Translation gives CAWSLNRGAPYEQYF. This chain joins TRBV30 and TRBJ2-7; TRBD1 matches 8 bases. The J segment lost 2 bases and the V segment lost 2 bases, leaving 8 bases of the junction unmatched. The CDR3 runs 15 residues. Germline CDR1 and CDR2: GTSNPN and SVGIG (reference sequence).